Shown below are 13 T cell receptor beta chains from a single sample sequenced in a study of T cell clonotyping in hematopoietic cell transplantation. Some clones are missing from TCRdb's copy, which holds only in-frame ones; the method was immunoSEQ multiplex PCR. This sample has about 15,000 clones, with roughly 85% found just once. The specimen was peripheral blood mononuclear cells. Receptors originate from a woman aged 40 to 50 in good health. Some clones in this sample may be carry-over from other donors' samples.

The gene calls are TRBV19 and TRBJ1-1; possibly TRBD1 for D (6 bases). CDR1 LNHDA and CDR2 SQIVND come from the germline V gene (reference sequence). Trimming took 7 bases from V and 2 from J, leaving 11 bases between them. CDR3 size: 13 residues. CDR3 in amino acids: CASTTGFNTEAFF. CDR3 in DNA: TGTGCCAGTACCACAGGGTTCAACACTGAAGCTTTCTTT. The full variable domain, with the rest looked up from reference TRBV19 and TRBJ1-1, is DGGITQSPKYLFRKEGQNVTLSCEQNLNHDAMYWYRQDPGQGLRLIYYSQIVNDFQKGDIAEGYSVSREKKESFPLTVTSAQKNPTAFYLCASTTGFNTEAFFGQGTRLTVV.

The V call is TRBV30, the J call TRBJ1-1, with D unresolved. The V end lost 4 bases, the J end lost 4 bases, and 16 bases lay between the germline ends. The CDR3 runs 14 residues. Germline values: CDR1 GTSNPN, CDR2 SVGIG (reference sequence). CDR3: CAWNTANWGTEAFF. DNA for the CDR3: TGTGCCTGGAACACAGCGAATTGGGGCACTGAAGCTTTCTTT.

This clone was seen a handful of times. CDR3 DNA sequence: TGCGCCAGCAGCCAAGATGCCCCAGGGGCTGAAGGAAACACCATATATTTT. This gives the protein CASSQDAPGAEGNTIYF. This chain joins TRBV4-3 and TRBJ1-3; TRBD1 is a possible D gene (6 bases). The CDR3 length is 17 residues. V was shortened by 0 bases and J by 4 bases, with 16 bases between the two germline ends. Germline loops: CDR1 LGHNA, CDR2 YSLEER.

The table lists this clone with a count of one. The rearrangement links TRBV19 to TRBJ2-1; D call uncertain. The V end was cut by 7 bases, the J end by 4 bases, with 5 bases between. This CDR3 region has 11 residues. Germline loops: CDR1 LNHDA, CDR2 SQIVND (reference sequence). This CDR3 reads CASNSYNEQFF. In DNA, the CDR3 is TGTGCCAGTAACAGTTACAATGAGCAGTTCTTC.

This sequence joins TRBV30 and TRBJ1-3; D is ambiguous. The CDR3 length is 14 residues. Trimming shortened V by 0 bases and J by 2 bases, and 8 bases separated the two germline ends. Germline V gene data show CDR1 as GTSNPN and CDR2 as SVGIG (reference sequence). CDR3 in DNA: TGTGCCTGGAGTGTGAAAGGGACTGGAAACACCATATATTTT. Translation gives CAWSVKGTGNTIYF.

Points on this clone: The sample has other DNA sequences that encode this CDR3 too. The V call is TRBV6-5, the J call TRBJ2-7; D may match TRBD1 or TRBD2 (5 bases each). The CDR3 has 14 residues. Germline V lookup: CDR1 MNHEY, CDR2 SVGAGI. Deletions cut 2 bases from V and 3 bases from J, with 11 bases between. In DNA, the CDR3 is TGTGCCAGCAGTTACGGGGGTGGGAGCTACGAGCAGTACTTC. It codes for CASSYGGGSYEQYF.

The chain has TRBV29-1 and TRBJ1-1; D not certain. Germline assignment: CDR1 SQVTM and CDR2 ANQGSEA. Trimming cost V 3 bases and J 7 bases, with 12 bases left between them. This CDR3 is 12 amino acids long. The CDR3 here is CSVDQLGNEAFF. For the CDR3, the DNA is TGCAGCGTTGATCAGTTAGGTAATGAAGCTTTCTTT. The variable domain in full, completed from reference TRBV29-1 and TRBJ1-1, reads SAVISQKPSRDICQRGTSLTIQCQVDSQVTMMFWYRQQPGQSLTLIATANQGSEATYESGFVIDKFPISRPNLTFSTLTVSNMSPEDSSIYLCSVDQLGNEAFFGQGTRLTVV.

The V gene is TRBV4-1, the J gene TRBJ1-3; D is unclear. Trimming cost V 0 bases and J 11 bases, with 14 bases left between them. The CDR3 has 14 amino acids. Germline CDR1 MGHRA, CDR2 YSYEKL. CDR3 in DNA: TGCGCCAGCAGCCAAGATAGTGGAGCGGCTGCCATATATTTT. Its protein is CASSQDSGAAAIYF.

The chain is built from TRBV9 and TRBJ2-5; 7 nucleotides match TRBD1. Germline V gene sequence: CDR1 SGDLS, CDR2 YYNGEE. The CDR3 runs to 14 residues. With V trimmed by 3 bases and J by 0 bases, 2 bases remained unmatched. The CDR3 sequence is CASSAGQYQETQYF. The CDR3 bases are TGTGCCAGCAGCGCGGGACAGTACCAAGAGACCCAGTACTTC.

The chain employs TRBV28 and TRBJ2-7, with a weak D call TRBD2 (6 bases). The CDR3 has 13 amino acids. CDR1 and CDR2 from the germline V gene are MDHEN and SYDVKM. The V and J ends lost 10 bases and 2 bases respectively, with 15 bases between them. The CDR3 DNA sequence: TGTGCCACCACTCGGGCTAGCGCCTACGAGCAGTACTTC. Amino acid sequence: CATTRASAYEQYF. The complete variable domain, with remaining parts taken from reference TRBV28 and TRBJ2-7, reads DVKVTQSSRYLVKRTGEKVFLECVQDMDHENMFWYRQDPGLGLRLIYFSYDVKMKEKGDIPEGYSVSREKKERFSLILESASTNQTSMYLCATTRASAYEQYFGPGTRLTVT.

This clone has a single count. J is TRBJ2-3 and V is TRBV18, with 7 bases fitting TRBD2. This CDR3 contains 15 residues. J was trimmed by 0 bases and V by 8 bases; bases with no gene match: 8. Germline V lookup: CDR1 KGHSH, CDR2 LQKENI. CDR3 amino acids: CASQGPSGSTDTQYF. CDR3 DNA: TGTGCCAGCCAAGGACCTAGCGGAAGCACAGATACGCAGTATTTT.

The chain is built from TRBV14 and TRBJ2-7; D may be TRBD2 (5 bases). The CDR3 totals 13 residues. Germline V gene lookup returns CDR1 SGHDN and CDR2 FVKESK. Trimming removed 4 bases at V and 2 bases at J, with 9 bases between. CDR3 sequence reads: CASSPLGAYEQYF. The CDR3 coding sequence is TGTGCCAGCAGCCCCCTCGGGGCCTACGAGCAGTACTTC.

The chain has TRBV6-6 and TRBJ2-7; 7 bases agree with TRBD2. J lost 3 bases, V lost 6 bases, and 11 bases had no gene match. Germline V gene lookup returns CDR1 MNHNY and CDR2 SVGAGI (reference sequence). The CDR3 covers 15 residues. Here the CDR3 DNA reads TGTGCCAGCAGAGACCTCAGCGGGATCGGCTACGAGCAGTACTTC. This translates into CASRDLSGIGYEQYF.